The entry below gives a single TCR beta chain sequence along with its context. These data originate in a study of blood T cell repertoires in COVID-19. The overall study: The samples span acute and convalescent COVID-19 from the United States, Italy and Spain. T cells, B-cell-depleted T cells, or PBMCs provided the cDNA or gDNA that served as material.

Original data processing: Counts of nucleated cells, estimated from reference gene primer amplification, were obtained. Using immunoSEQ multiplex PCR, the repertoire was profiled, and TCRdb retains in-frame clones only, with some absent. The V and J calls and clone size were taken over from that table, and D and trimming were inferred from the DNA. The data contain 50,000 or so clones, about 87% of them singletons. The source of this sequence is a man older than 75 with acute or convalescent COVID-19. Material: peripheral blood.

The CDR3 reads CASSIKIRNTEAFF. The CDR3 DNA follows: TGTGCCAGTAGTATAAAGATTAGGAACACTGAAGCTTTCTTT. The J gene is TRBJ1-1, the V gene TRBV19; D unresolved. Germline-derived CDR1 and CDR2 are LNHDA and SQIVND (reference sequence). V was clipped by 2 bases and J by 1 base, with 8 bases between them. The CDR3 contains 14 residues.